Below are 14 T cell receptor beta chains sequenced from a single sample in a study of blood T cell repertoires in COVID-19. The repertoire was sequenced with immunoSEQ multiplex PCR; TCRdb's copy has only in-frame clones and lacks some. Of 250,000 to 300,000 clones in the sample, 70% to 90% were seen once. Sequencing used peripheral blood. These receptors came from a man in his sixties who had recovered from COVID-19.

V gene TRBV7-6 combines with J gene TRBJ2-3; 9 bases map to TRBD2. CDR3 length equals 17 residues. Germline CDR1 is SGHVS and CDR2 is FNYEAQ. The J segment lost 6 bases and the V segment lost 6 bases, leaving 16 bases of the junction unmatched. In DNA form, the CDR3 reads TGTGCCAGCAGACCGGGGGGGGCTAGCGGGAAATGGGATACGCAGTATTTT. This codes for CASRPGGASGKWDTQYF.

This chain joins TRBV28 and TRBJ1-5, with D uncertain. V gave up 5 bases and J gave up 5 bases, with 10 bases separating them. Germline-derived CDR1 and CDR2 are MDHEN and SYDVKM. This CDR3 spans 13 amino acids. Here the CDR3 DNA reads TGTGCCAGCAGTCCAGAGGGATATCAGCCCCAGCATTTT. Amino acids: CASSPEGYQPQHF.

The chain is built from TRBV2 and TRBJ2-1; 9 bases align to TRBD1. Germline V gene sequence: CDR1 SNHLY, CDR2 FYNNEI. V lost 3 bases and J lost 8; bases outside the gene matches: 5. The CDR3 has 14 residues. The CDR3 is CASSEGRQGDEQFF. CDR3 sequence (DNA): TGTGCCAGCAGTGAGGGGAGACAGGGGGATGAGCAGTTCTTC.

The genes are TRBV25-1 and TRBJ2-5; 8 nucleotides line up with TRBD2. Germline CDR1 and CDR2: MGHDK and SYGVNS. The CDR3 is made up of 16 amino acids. Unmatched junction bases numbered 6, after V lost 3 bases and J lost 0 bases. The CDR3 DNA sequence: TGTGCCAGCAGTGATATGGCGGGAGGTTACCAAGAGACCCAGTACTTC. Its translation is CASSDMAGGYQETQYF.

CDR3 amino acids: CASSERGQGYEQYF. CDR3 sequence (DNA): TGTGCCAGCAGTGAAAGGGGACAGGGTTACGAGCAGTACTTC. The chain links TRBV6-1 to TRBJ2-7, with 9 bases matching TRBD1. The CDR3 is 14 amino acids. The germline V gene encodes CDR1 MNHNS and CDR2 SASEGT. Trimming removed 2 bases from V and 4 bases from J; junction bases left unmatched: 3.

The table lists this clone with a count of one. This sequence joins TRBV6-6 and TRBJ2-3; maybe TRBD2 (6 bases). V shed 4 bases and J shed 5 bases, with 19 bases lying between them. The germline CDR1 and CDR2 sequences are MNHNY and SVGAGI (reference sequence). CDR3 length: 16 amino acids. CDR3 sequence (DNA): TGTGCCAGCAGTTTCACACCGGGAGCTTGGGGAGATACGCAGTATTTT. It encodes CASSFTPGAWGDTQYF.

This clone occurred once. The chain recombines TRBV4-1 with TRBJ1-1; no reliable D call. Trimming took 0 bases from V and 11 from J, leaving 13 bases between them. The CDR3 length is 13 residues. Germline V CDR1 and CDR2: MGHRA, YSYEKL. The CDR3 region is CASSQDTATRAFF. Here the CDR3 DNA reads TGCGCCAGCAGCCAAGATACGGCGACGAGGGCTTTCTTT.

V and J are TRBV14 and TRBJ1-3; TRBD1 matches 7 bases. Trimming took 2 bases from V and 4 from J; bases not matched to a gene: 5. CDR3 length equals 15 residues. Germline CDR1 is SGHDN and CDR2 is FVKESK. As DNA, the CDR3 is TGTGCCAGCAGCCAAAACAGGGGAGCGGGAAACACCATATATTTT. Translation gives CASSQNRGAGNTIYF.

The chain uses TRBV11-2 and TRBJ2-1; the match to TRBD2 covers 12 bases. Trimming took 5 bases from V and 8 from J; bases not matched to a gene: 7. The V gene's germline CDR1 is SGHAT and CDR2 FQNNGV. This CDR3 contains 15 residues. The CDR3 DNA sequence: TGTGCCAGCAGCGGGCTAGCGGGAGGGTACGATGAGCAGTTCTTC. It encodes CASSGLAGGYDEQFF.

The V call is TRBV11-2, the J call TRBJ2-7, with TRBD1 matching over 9 bases. J was trimmed by 1 base and V by 0 bases; bases with no gene match: 4. CDR3 length: 16 residues. The germline CDR1 and CDR2 sequences are SGHAT and FQNNGV. As DNA, the CDR3 is TGTGCCAGCAGCTTAGATCAGGACAGGGGATCCTACGAGCAGTACTTC. The encoded protein is CASSLDQDRGSYEQYF.

The V gene is TRBV19, the J gene TRBJ2-1, with D hard to call. The germline V gene encodes CDR1 LNHDA and CDR2 SQIVND (reference sequence). This CDR3 spans 14 amino acids. V lost 5 bases to trimming and J lost 7 bases, with 15 bases between them. CDR3 nucleotide sequence: TGTGCCAGTAGTCCCGGGTTAGTTAAAAATGAGCAGTTCTTC. Protein: CASSPGLVKNEQFF.

The rearrangement joins TRBV18 to TRBJ2-6, with D unclear. This CDR3 is 14 amino acids long. The V and J ends lost 7 bases and 2 bases respectively, with 9 bases between them. Germline assignment: CDR1 KGHSH and CDR2 LQKENI. The CDR3 DNA reads as TGTGCCAGCTTCTCGTTCGCTGGGGCCAACGTCCTGACTTTC. This encodes CASFSFAGANVLTF.

This clone came up once. This chain uses TRBV2 with TRBJ1-1; D not certain. Germline-derived CDR1 and CDR2 are SNHLY and FYNNEI. The CDR3 runs to 15 residues. With 1 base removed from V and 4 bases from J, the gap between germline ends came to 13 bases. CDR3 amino acids: CASSEVGLASTEAFF. The CDR3 nucleotides read TGTGCCAGCAGTGAAGTCGGGTTAGCGAGCACTGAAGCTTTCTTT.

A note on this clone: The germline gene is not matched at one end of the junction; a read error may be the cause. The genes are TRBV20-1 and TRBJ2-7; maybe TRBD2 (5 bases). CDR1 DFQATT and CDR2 SNEGSKA come from the germline V gene (reference sequence). There are 11 residues in the CDR3. CDR3 loop: CSARGRFEQYF. In DNA, the CDR3 is TGCAGTGCGAGAGGGCGGTTCGAGCAGTACTTC.